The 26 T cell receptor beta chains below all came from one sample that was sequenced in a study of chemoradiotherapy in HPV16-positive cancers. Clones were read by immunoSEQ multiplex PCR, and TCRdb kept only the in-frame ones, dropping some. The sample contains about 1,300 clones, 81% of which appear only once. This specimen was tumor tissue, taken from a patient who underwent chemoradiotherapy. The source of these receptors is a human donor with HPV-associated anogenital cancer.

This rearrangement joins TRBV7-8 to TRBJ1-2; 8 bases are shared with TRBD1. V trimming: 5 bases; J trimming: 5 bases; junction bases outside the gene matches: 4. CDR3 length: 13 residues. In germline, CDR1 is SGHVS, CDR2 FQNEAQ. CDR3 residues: CASSRDRSYGYTF. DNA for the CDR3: TGTGCCAGCAGCCGGGACAGGAGTTATGGCTACACCTTC.

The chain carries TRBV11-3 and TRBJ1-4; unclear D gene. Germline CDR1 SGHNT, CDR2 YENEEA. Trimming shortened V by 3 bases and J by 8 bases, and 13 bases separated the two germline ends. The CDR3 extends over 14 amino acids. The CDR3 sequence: CASSFDNLEEKLFF. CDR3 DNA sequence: TGTGCCAGCAGCTTTGACAACTTAGAGGAAAAACTGTTTTTT.

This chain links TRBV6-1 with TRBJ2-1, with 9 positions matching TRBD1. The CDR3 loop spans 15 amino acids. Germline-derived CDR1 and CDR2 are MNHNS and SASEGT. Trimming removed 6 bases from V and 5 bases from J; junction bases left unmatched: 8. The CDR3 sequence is CASRPIGTGNNEQFF. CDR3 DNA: TGTGCCAGCAGGCCCATCGGGACAGGGAACAATGAGCAGTTCTTC.

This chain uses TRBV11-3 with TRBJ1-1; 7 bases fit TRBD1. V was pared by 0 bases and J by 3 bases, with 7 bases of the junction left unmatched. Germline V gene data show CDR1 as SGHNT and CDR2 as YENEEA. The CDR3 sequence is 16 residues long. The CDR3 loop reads CASSLDRQGLDTEAFF. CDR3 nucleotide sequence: TGTGCCAGCAGCTTAGACCGACAGGGACTTGACACTGAAGCTTTCTTT.

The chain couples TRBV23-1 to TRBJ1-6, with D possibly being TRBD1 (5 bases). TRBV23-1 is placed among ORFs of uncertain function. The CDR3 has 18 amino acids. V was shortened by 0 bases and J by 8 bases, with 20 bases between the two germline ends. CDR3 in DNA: TGCGCCAGCAGTCAATCGGCCAGACAGCCGATAAATTATTCACCCCTCCACTTT. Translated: CASSQSARQPINYSPLHF.

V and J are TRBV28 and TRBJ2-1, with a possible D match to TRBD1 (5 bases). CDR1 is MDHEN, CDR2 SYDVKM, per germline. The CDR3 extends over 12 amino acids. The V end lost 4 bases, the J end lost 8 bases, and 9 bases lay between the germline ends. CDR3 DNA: TGTGCCAGCAGTTCACAGGCCGATGAGCAGTTCTTC. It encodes CASSSQADEQFF.

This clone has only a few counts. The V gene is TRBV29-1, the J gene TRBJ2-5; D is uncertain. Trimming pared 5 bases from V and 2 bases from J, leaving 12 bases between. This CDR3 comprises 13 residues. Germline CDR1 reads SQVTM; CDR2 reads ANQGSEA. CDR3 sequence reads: CSVTPGGQETQYF. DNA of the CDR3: TGCAGCGTTACTCCAGGTGGGCAAGAGACCCAGTACTTC. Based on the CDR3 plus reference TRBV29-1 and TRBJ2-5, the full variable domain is SAVISQKPSRDICQRGTSLTIQCQVDSQVTMMFWYRQQPGQSLTLIATANQGSEATYESGFVIDKFPISRPNLTFSTLTVSNMSPEDSSIYLCSVTPGGQETQYFGPGTRLLVL.

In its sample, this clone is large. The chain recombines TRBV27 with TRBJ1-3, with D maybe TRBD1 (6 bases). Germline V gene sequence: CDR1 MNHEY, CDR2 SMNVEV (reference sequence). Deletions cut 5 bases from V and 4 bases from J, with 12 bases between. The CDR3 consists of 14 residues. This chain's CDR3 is CASSLEGEGNTIYF. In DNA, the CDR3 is TGTGCCAGCAGTCTAGAGGGGGAAGGAAACACCATATATTTT.

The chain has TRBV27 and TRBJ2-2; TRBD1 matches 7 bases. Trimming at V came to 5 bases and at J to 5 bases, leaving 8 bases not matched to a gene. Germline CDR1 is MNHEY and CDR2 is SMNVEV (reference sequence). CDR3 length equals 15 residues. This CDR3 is CASSIGTVWTGELFF. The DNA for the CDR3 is TGTGCCAGCAGTATCGGGACAGTCTGGACCGGGGAGCTGTTTTTT.

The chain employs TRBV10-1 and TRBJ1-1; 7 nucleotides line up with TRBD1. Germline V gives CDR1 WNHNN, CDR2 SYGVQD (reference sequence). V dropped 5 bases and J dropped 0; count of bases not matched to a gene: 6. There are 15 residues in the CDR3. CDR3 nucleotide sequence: TGCGCCAGCAGTCCGGGACAGATTATGAACACTGAAGCTTTCTTT. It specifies CASSPGQIMNTEAFF.

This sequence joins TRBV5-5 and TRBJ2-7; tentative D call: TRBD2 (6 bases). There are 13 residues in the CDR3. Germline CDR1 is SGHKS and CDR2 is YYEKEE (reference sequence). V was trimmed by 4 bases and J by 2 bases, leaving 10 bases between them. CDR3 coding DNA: TGTGCCAGCAGCCAGGGACTGGCCTACGAGCAGTACTTC. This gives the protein CASSQGLAYEQYF.

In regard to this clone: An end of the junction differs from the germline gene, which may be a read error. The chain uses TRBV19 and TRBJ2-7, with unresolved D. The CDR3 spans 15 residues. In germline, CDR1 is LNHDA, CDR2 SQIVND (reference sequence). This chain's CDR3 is CASSNLNGDSNEQYF. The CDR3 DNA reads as TGTGCCAGTAGTAACCTAAACGGTGACTCCAACGAGCAGTACTTC.

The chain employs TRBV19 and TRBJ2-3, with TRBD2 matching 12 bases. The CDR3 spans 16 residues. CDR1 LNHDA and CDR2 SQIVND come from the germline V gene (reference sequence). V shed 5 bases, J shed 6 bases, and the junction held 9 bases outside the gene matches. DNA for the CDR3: TGTGCCAGTAGTCGCTGGACTAGCGGGAACAGGGATACGCAGTATTTT. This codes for CASSRWTSGNRDTQYF.

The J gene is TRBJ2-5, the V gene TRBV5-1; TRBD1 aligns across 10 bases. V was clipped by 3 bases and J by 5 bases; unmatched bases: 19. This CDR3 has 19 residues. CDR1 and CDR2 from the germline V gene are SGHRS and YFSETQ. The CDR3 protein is CASSSVPRQGARGGETQYF. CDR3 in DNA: TGCGCCAGCAGCTCCGTCCCCCGACAGGGGGCCCGGGGAGGCGAGACCCAGTACTTC.

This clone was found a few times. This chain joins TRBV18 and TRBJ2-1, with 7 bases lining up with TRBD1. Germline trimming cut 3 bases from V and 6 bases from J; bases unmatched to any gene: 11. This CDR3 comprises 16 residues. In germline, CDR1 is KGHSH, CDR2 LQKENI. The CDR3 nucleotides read TGTGCCAGCTCACCTACGATGAATAGGGGGCGCAATGAGCAGTTCTTC. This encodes CASSPTMNRGRNEQFF.

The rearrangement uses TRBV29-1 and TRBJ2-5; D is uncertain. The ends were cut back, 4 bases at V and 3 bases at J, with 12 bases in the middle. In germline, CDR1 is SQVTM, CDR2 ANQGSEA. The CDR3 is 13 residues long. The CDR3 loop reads CSVVPAEKETQYF. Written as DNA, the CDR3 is TGCAGCGTTGTCCCGGCGGAAAAAGAGACCCAGTACTTC.

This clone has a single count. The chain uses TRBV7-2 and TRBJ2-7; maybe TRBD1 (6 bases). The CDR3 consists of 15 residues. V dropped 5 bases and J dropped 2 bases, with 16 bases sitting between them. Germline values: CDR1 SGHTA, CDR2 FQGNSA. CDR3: CASSTRGMSAYEQYF. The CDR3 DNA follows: TGTGCCAGCAGCACCAGGGGTATGTCCGCCTACGAGCAGTACTTC.

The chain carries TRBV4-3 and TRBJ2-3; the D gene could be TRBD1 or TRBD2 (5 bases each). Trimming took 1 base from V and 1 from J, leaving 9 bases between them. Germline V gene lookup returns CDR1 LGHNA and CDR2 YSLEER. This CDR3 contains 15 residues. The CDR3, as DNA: TGCGCCAGCAGCCAAGGGGGACGAGGCACAGATACGCAGTATTTT. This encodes CASSQGGRGTDTQYF.

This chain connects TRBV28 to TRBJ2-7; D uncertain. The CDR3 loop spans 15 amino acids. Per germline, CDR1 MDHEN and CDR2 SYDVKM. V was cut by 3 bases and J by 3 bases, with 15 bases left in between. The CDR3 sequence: CASSFGQRVGYEQYF. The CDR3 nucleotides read TGTGCCAGCAGTTTTGGCCAAAGGGTTGGCTACGAGCAGTACTTC.

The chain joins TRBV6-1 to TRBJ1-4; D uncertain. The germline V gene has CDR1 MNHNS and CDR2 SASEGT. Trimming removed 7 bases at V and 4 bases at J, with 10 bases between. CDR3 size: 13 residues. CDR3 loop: CASIQWNNEKLFF. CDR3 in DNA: TGTGCCAGCATCCAATGGAATAATGAAAAACTGTTTTTT.

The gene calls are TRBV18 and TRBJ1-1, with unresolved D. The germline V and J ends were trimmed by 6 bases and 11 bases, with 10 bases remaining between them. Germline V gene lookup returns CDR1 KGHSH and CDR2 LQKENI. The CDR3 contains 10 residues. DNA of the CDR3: TGTGCCAGCTCGGGGAAGTCGGCTTTCTTT. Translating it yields CASSGKSAFF.

The CDR3 is CATRTGMNYGYTF. The CDR3, as DNA: TGTGCCACCCGGACAGGAATGAACTATGGCTACACCTTC. The chain carries TRBV6-1 and TRBJ1-2, with 7 bases matching TRBD1. This CDR3 region has 13 residues. V was clipped by 10 bases and J by 2 bases; unmatched bases: 7. Per germline, CDR1 MNHNS and CDR2 SASEGT.

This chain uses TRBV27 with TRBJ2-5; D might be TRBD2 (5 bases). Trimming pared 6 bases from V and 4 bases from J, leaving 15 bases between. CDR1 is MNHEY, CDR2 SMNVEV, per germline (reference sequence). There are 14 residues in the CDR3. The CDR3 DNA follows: TGTGCCAGCAGCCGAACTAGTACTTTAGAGACCCAGTACTTC. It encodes CASSRTSTLETQYF.

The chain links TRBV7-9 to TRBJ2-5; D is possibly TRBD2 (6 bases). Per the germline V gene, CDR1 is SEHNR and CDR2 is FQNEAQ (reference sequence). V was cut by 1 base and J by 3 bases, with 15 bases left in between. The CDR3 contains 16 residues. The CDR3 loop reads CASSLGLGTGKETQYF. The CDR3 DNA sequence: TGTGCCAGCAGCTTAGGACTAGGGACGGGTAAAGAGACCCAGTACTTC.

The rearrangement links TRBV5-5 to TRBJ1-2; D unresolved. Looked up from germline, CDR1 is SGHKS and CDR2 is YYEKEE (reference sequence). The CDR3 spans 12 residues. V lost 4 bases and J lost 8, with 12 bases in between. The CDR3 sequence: CASSRAGLGYTF. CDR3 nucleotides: TGTGCCAGCAGCCGGGCGGGGTTGGGCTACACCTTC.

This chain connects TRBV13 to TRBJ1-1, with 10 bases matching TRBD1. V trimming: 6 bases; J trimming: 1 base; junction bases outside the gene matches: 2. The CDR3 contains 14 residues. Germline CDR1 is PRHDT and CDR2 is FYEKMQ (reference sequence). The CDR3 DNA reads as TGTGCCAGCAGGACAGGGGGCGCGAACACTGAAGCTTTCTTT. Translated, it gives CASRTGGANTEAFF.